Presented here are 20 T cell receptor beta chains from one specimen sequenced in a study of T cells of healthy individuals. Using its own MiXCR run on the 5' RACE reads, TCRdb lists one record per CDR3 protein. Found here are about 60,000 distinct CDR3 sequences, 15% to 20% of them singletons; the top ten hold less than 6%. The source of these receptors is a human donor in good health.

This chain uses TRBV6-6 with TRBJ2-3, with unresolved D. Trimming removed 2 bases at V and 0 bases at J, with 6 bases between. The CDR3 spans 14 residues. The V gene's germline CDR1 is MNHNY and CDR2 SVGAGI (reference sequence). The CDR3 sequence: CASSYTGSTDTQYF. The CDR3 DNA sequence: TGTGCCAGCAGTTACACCGGGAGCACAGATACGCAGTATTTT.

The chain links TRBV10-3 to TRBJ1-6; possible D gene TRBD1, 6 bases. CDR3 length: 12 residues. V lost 6 bases to trimming and J lost 9 bases, with 9 bases between them. Per the germline V gene, CDR1 is ENHRY and CDR2 is SYGVKD. The CDR3 DNA sequence: TGTGCCATCAGGGAACAGGGTTCACCCCTCCACTTT. Its translation is CAIREQGSPLHF.

In its sample, this clonotype was seen many times. J is TRBJ1-3 and V is TRBV10-3, with D hard to call. V was shortened by 0 bases and J by 2 bases, with 11 bases between the two germline ends. Germline lookup yields CDR1 ENHRY and CDR2 SYGVKD. The CDR3 contains 16 residues. CDR3 DNA: TGTGCCATCAGTGAGTCGTCCCGTGGGACTGGAAACACCATATATTTT. Protein sequence: CAISESSRGTGNTIYF.

This clonotype was found a few times. V gene TRBV25-1 combines with J gene TRBJ2-1, with D possibly TRBD2 on 6 matching bases. The CDR3 is 13 amino acids. The germline V gene encodes CDR1 MGHDK and CDR2 SYGVNS. The germline V and J ends were trimmed by 8 bases and 3 bases, with 11 bases remaining between them. CDR3 in amino acids: CASLASRYNEQFF. CDR3 nucleotide sequence: TGTGCCAGCCTAGCGAGTCGCTACAATGAGCAGTTCTTC.

The V and J genes are TRBV6-2 or TRBV6-3 and TRBJ2-3; TRBD2 agrees at 12 bases. After removal of 2 bases from V and 2 bases from J, the junction contained 2 bases not matched to a gene. CDR3 length equals 16 residues. Germline V gene lookup returns CDR1 MNHEY and CDR2 SVGEGT. CDR3 nucleotides: TGTGCCAGCAGTTACCCTAGCGGGGGGGCCACAGATACGCAGTATTTT. This gives the protein CASSYPSGGATDTQYF.

This clonotype was counted many times. The rearrangement uses TRBV20-1 and TRBJ2-1; maybe TRBD2 (5 bases). Germline V gives CDR1 DFQATT, CDR2 SNEGSKA (reference sequence). V shed 5 bases and J shed 4 bases, with 12 bases lying between them. This CDR3 is 13 amino acids long. The CDR3 region is CSALERNYNEQFF. The CDR3 coding sequence is TGCAGTGCTCTCGAGCGGAATTACAATGAGCAGTTCTTC.

The chain couples TRBV7-2 to TRBJ2-1; 13 bases are shared with TRBD2. Trimming removed 0 bases from V and 0 bases from J; junction bases left unmatched: 8. Per germline, CDR1 SGHTA and CDR2 FQGNSA. The CDR3 loop spans 20 amino acids. This CDR3 reads CASSLALGTSGTSSYNEQFF. CDR3 coding DNA: TGTGCCAGCAGCTTAGCGCTTGGGACTAGCGGGACCAGCTCCTACAATGAGCAGTTCTTC.

The sample holds a few counts of this clonotype. For the CDR3, the DNA is TGCAGTGCTAGAGATGGCCGGATTATACCCCTCCACTTT. Translating gives CSARDGRIIPLHF. The V and J genes are TRBV20-1 and TRBJ1-6; D gene ambiguous. The CDR3 is made up of 13 amino acids. Between the trimmed V and J ends, which lost 0 bases and 12 bases, there was a span of 12 bases. CDR1 and CDR2 from the germline V gene are DFQATT and SNEGSKA (reference sequence).

In this sample, this clonotype turned up a few times. The chain employs TRBV20-1 and TRBJ2-7; no definite D call. Trimming took off 3 bases at V and 2 bases at J, with 11 bases between the two ends. CDR3 length equals 13 residues. Germline lookup yields CDR1 DFQATT and CDR2 SNEGSKA (reference sequence). The CDR3 reads CSASRNLPYEQYF. In DNA form, the CDR3 reads TGCAGTGCTAGCAGGAATCTCCCCTACGAGCAGTACTTC.

This clonotype was found many times. CDR3 region: CASSLRDRNTEAFF. Written as DNA, the CDR3 is TGTGCCAGCAGCCTCCGGGACCGAAACACTGAAGCTTTCTTT. V and J are TRBV12-3 or TRBV12-4 and TRBJ1-1; a weak D match, TRBD1 (5 bases). This CDR3 region has 14 residues. V lost 6 bases to trimming and J lost 2 bases, with 13 bases between them.

V and J are TRBV11-1 and TRBJ2-7; no clear D. The CDR3 extends over 14 amino acids. V shed 1 base and J shed 2 bases, with 9 bases lying between them. Germline CDR1 is SGHAT and CDR2 is FQDESV (reference sequence). The chain's CDR3 is CASSLEGEAYEQYF. CDR3 coding DNA: TGTGCCAGCAGCTTAGAGGGCGAAGCCTACGAGCAGTACTTC.

The chain couples TRBV4-1 to TRBJ1-5; D is ambiguous. V was shortened by 4 bases and J by 3 bases, with 13 bases between the two germline ends. The CDR3 extends over 15 amino acids. Germline V gene lookup returns CDR1 MGHRA and CDR2 YSYEKL. CDR3 in DNA: TGCGCCAGCAGCCCCGTGGTCCTGCTCAATCAGCCCCAGCATTTT. This gives the protein CASSPVVLLNQPQHF.

V usage is TRBV27 and J usage is TRBJ1-1; TRBD1 matches at 7 bases. The CDR3 loop spans 16 amino acids. The J segment lost 2 bases and the V segment lost 5 bases, leaving 11 bases of the junction unmatched. Germline CDR1 and CDR2: MNHEY and SMNVEV (reference sequence). CDR3 region: CASSDRQGLYNTEAFF. The CDR3 coding sequence is TGTGCCAGCAGTGACAGACAGGGCCTCTACAACACTGAAGCTTTCTTT.

This clonotype was seen repeatedly, ten times or more. J is TRBJ2-1 and V is TRBV2; TRBD2 aligns across 10 bases. Per germline, CDR1 SNHLY and CDR2 FYNNEI. This CDR3 has 17 residues. Losses at the gene ends were 5 bases for V and 7 bases for J; bases not matched to a gene: 14. CDR3 coding DNA: TGTGCCAGCAGTTCCCCAACCGCTAGCGGGGGCGGAAATGAGCAGTTCTTC. This gives the protein CASSSPTASGGGNEQFF.

This clonotype was seen a few times. The V call is TRBV4-3, the J call TRBJ1-2; no reliable D call. Germline V gene sequence: CDR1 LGHNA, CDR2 YSLEER. There are 15 residues in the CDR3. V lost 0 bases to trimming and J lost 3 bases, with 11 bases between them. The CDR3 DNA follows: TGCGCCAGCAGCCAAGAACAAACACTTCACTATGGCTACACCTTC. It codes for CASSQEQTLHYGYTF.

The rearrangement joins TRBV5-6 to TRBJ1-5; 9 bases map to TRBD1. CDR1 and CDR2 (germline): SGHDT, YYEEEE. The ends lost 4 bases at V and 1 base at J; junction bases unmatched: 3. This CDR3 region has 15 residues. CDR3 nucleotide sequence: TGTGCCAGCAGCCCTGGACAGGGGAGCAATCAGCCCCAGCATTTT. Amino acids: CASSPGQGSNQPQHF.

This chain uses TRBV5-1 with TRBJ2-5; D possibly corresponds to TRBD2 (6 bases). Trimming pared 3 bases from V and 2 bases from J, leaving 14 bases between. The CDR3 covers 15 residues. CDR1 and CDR2 from the germline V gene are SGHRS and YFSETQ. This CDR3 is CASSSGTLNQETQYF. CDR3 sequence (DNA): TGCGCCAGCAGCTCGGGGACTTTAAATCAAGAGACCCAGTACTTC.

The chain couples TRBV25-1 to TRBJ2-3; TRBD2 matches 7 bases. Germline V gene data show CDR1 as MGHDK and CDR2 as SYGVNS. This CDR3 is 16 amino acids long. V was clipped by 1 base and J by 1 base; unmatched bases: 5. The chain's CDR3 is CASSELGGGGTDTQYF. The CDR3 nucleotides read TGTGCCAGCAGTGAATTAGGCGGGGGAGGCACAGATACGCAGTATTTT.

This clonotype came up a few times. The chain employs TRBV2 and TRBJ2-2, with TRBD2 matching over 7 bases. V dropped 6 bases and J dropped 3; count of bases not matched to a gene: 4. The CDR3 loop spans 14 amino acids. The V gene's germline CDR1 is SNHLY and CDR2 FYNNEI. The CDR3 coding sequence is TGTGCCAGCAGGGGCGGGAGTGACACCGGGGAGCTGTTTTTT. This gives the protein CASRGGSDTGELFF.

This clonotype was recorded many times. The chain recombines TRBV10-3 with TRBJ1-2; a possible D gene is TRBD1 (6 bases). The germline V gene has CDR1 ENHRY and CDR2 SYGVKD. The V gene lost 0 bases and the J gene lost 2 bases, with 13 bases spanning the gap. The CDR3 consists of 16 residues. The CDR3 DNA sequence: TGTGCCATCAGTGAGTCAGGGTCAGGGGCGAACTATGGCTACACCTTC. Amino acids: CAISESGSGANYGYTF.